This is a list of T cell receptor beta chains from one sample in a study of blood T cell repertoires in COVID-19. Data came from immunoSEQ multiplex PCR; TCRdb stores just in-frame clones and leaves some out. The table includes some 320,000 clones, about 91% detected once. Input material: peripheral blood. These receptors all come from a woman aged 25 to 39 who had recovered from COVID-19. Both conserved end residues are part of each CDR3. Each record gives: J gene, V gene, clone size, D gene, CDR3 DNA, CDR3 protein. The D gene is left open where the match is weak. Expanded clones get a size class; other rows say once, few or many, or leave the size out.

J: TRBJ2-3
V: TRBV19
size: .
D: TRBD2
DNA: TGTGCCAGTAGTTGGACTAGCGGGACGGGAGATACGCAGTATTTT
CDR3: CASSWTSGTGDTQYF

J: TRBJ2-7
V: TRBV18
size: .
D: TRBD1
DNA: TGTGCCAGCTCCTTCGGACAGGGTGGCGAGCAGTACTTC
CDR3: CASSFGQGGEQYF

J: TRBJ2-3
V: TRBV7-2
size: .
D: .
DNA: TGTGCCAGCAGCTCCCGACAGGACCGGGGTACGCAGTATTTT
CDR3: CASSSRQDRGTQYF

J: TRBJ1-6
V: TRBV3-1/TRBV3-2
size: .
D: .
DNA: TGTGCCAGCAGCCACACAGTGAATTCACCCCTCCACTTT
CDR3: CASSHTVNSPLHF

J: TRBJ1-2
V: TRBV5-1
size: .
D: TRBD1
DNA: TGCGCCAGCAGCCCTATGACAGGGGAGGCCTATGGCTACACCTTC
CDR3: CASSPMTGEAYGYTF

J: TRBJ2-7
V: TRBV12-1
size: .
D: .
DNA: TGTGCCAGCAGCTTTGCCAGCGGGGGATGCGAGCAGTACTTC
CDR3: CASSFASGGCEQYF

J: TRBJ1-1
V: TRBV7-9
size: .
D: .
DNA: TGTGCCAGCAGCTTATGGCGGGGACCCACTGAAGCTTTCTTT
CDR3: CASSLWRGPTEAFF

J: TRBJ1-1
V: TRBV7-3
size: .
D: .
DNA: TGTGCCAGCAGCCCCAGGGCAGGACTGAACACTGAAGCTTTCTTT
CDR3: CASSPRAGLNTEAFF

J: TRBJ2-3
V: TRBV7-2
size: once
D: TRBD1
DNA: TGTGCCAGCAGCTTCGGGGACAGATTCACAGATACGCAGTATTTT
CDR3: CASSFGDRFTDTQYF

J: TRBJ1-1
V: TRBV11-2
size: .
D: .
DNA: TGTGCCAGCAGCTTAGGTGGAGGGATGAAGACTGAAGCTTTCTTT
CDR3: CASSLGGGMKTEAFF

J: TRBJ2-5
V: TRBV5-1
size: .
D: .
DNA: TGCGCCAGCAGCTTGGGTGGTAACGGAGAGACCCAGTACTTC
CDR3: CASSLGGNGETQYF

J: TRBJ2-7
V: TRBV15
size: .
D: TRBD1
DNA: TGTGCCACCCAAAGGGACAGGGTGCGTTCCTACGAGCAGTACTTC
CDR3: CATQRDRVRSYEQYF

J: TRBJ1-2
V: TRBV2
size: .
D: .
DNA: TGTGCCAGCAAAAGTAAGGCGTCCCAGACTTCCTACACCTTC
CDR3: CASKSKASQTSYTF

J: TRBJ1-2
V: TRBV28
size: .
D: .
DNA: TGTGCCAGCAGTTCACAGGGCGGACCATATGGCTACACCTTC
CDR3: CASSSQGGPYGYTF

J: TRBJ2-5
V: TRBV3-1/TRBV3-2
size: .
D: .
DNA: TGTGCCAGCAGCCAAGAAGTGAGCCACGAGACCCAGTACTTC
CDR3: CASSQEVSHETQYF

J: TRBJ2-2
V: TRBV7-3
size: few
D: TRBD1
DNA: TGTGCCAGCAGCCCATCCTGGGGGGACCGGGACAGGGAAGCCGGGGAGCTGTTTTTT
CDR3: CASSPSWGDRDREAGELFF

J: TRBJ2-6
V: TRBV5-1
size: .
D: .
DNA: TGCGCCAGCAGCTCCCCGGAGGGTCGGTCAGGATGGGCCAACGTCCTGACTTTC
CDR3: CASSSPEGRSGWANVLTF

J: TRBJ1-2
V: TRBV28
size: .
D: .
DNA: TGTGCCAGCAGTGAGGCAGAACTATACGGCTACACCTTC
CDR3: CASSEAELYGYTF

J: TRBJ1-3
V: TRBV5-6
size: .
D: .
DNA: TGTGCCAGCAGCTTGGTGACCCTCCAGGGGAACACCATATATTTT
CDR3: CASSLVTLQGNTIYF

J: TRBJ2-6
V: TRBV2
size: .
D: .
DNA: TGTGCCAGCACCTTACAGGGCCTTAGATCTGGGGCCAACGTCCTGACTTTC
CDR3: CASTLQGLRSGANVLTF

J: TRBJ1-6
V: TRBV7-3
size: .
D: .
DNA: TGTGCCAGCAGCTTAACCGGTGTAAATTCACCCCTCCACTTT
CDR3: CASSLTGVNSPLHF

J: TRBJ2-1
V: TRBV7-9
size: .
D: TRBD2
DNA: TGTGCCAGCAGCCCTCGACTAGCGGGGGGGCCGAGTGAGCAGTTCTTC
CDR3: CASSPRLAGGPSEQFF

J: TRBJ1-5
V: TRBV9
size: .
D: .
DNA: TGTGCCAGCACCCCGTCAGGGGACGGCAATCAGCCCCAGCATTTT
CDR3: CASTPSGDGNQPQHF

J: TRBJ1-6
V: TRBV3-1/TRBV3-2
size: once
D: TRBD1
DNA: TGTGCCAGCAAGGGACAGGGCGGATCACCCCTCCACTTT
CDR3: CASKGQGGSPLHF

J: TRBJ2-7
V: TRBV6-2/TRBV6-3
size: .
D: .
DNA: TGTGCCAGCAGTTACGGCAGTCCCCCCTACGAGCAGTACTTC
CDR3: CASSYGSPPYEQYF

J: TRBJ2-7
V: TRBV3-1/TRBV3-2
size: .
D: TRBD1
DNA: TGTGCCAGCAGCGACAAGACAGGGGGCTACGAGCAGTACTTC
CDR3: CASSDKTGGYEQYF